The rows below give T cell receptor beta chains drawn from one sample of a study of cytomegalovirus exposure and HLA in healthy donors. The method was immunoSEQ multiplex PCR; TCRdb's version includes in-frame clones alone and lacks a portion of them. This sample has some 160,000 clones, with around 80% found just once. The sample consisted of PBMCs. The source of these receptors is a woman aged 40-49 years in good health and CMV-seronegative. Each CDR3 is given with its conserved first and last residue.

TRBV28 CASSFVSGAIQETQYF
TRBV2 CASSGSRGSTDTQYF
TRBV7-8 CASSLGTGLRSGNTIYF
TRBV4-2 CASSQDLENFYGYTF
TRBV29-1 CSVDNGGGYGYTF
TRBV11-3 CASSTIAGYQETQYF
TRBV5-1 CASSQDRNNEKLFF
TRBV7-9 CASSPRDRGIDTQYF
TRBV30 CAWRVTGVHEQYF
TRBV30 CAWTGGIGYTF
TRBV15 CATSRERGTGELFF
TRBV5-1 CASSLETGPGYEQYF
TRBV5-4 CASSLGSGGNTDTQYF
TRBV5-1 CASSSTGIYGYTF
TRBV14 CASSPQLWAGQNTEAFF
TRBV19 CASSVITGSSGETQYF
TRBV10-1 CASSRIGTGPMNTEAFF
TRBV15 CATSQDLHNEQFF
TRBV14 CASSRTTGGLTEAFF
TRBV28 CASSLFAGGRDEQYF
TRBV9 CASSVAGQGATEAFF
TRBV5-1 CASSFERGTNTGELFF
TRBV19 CASNPSGGGTEAFF
TRBV6-1 CASRAPGQGYYEQYF